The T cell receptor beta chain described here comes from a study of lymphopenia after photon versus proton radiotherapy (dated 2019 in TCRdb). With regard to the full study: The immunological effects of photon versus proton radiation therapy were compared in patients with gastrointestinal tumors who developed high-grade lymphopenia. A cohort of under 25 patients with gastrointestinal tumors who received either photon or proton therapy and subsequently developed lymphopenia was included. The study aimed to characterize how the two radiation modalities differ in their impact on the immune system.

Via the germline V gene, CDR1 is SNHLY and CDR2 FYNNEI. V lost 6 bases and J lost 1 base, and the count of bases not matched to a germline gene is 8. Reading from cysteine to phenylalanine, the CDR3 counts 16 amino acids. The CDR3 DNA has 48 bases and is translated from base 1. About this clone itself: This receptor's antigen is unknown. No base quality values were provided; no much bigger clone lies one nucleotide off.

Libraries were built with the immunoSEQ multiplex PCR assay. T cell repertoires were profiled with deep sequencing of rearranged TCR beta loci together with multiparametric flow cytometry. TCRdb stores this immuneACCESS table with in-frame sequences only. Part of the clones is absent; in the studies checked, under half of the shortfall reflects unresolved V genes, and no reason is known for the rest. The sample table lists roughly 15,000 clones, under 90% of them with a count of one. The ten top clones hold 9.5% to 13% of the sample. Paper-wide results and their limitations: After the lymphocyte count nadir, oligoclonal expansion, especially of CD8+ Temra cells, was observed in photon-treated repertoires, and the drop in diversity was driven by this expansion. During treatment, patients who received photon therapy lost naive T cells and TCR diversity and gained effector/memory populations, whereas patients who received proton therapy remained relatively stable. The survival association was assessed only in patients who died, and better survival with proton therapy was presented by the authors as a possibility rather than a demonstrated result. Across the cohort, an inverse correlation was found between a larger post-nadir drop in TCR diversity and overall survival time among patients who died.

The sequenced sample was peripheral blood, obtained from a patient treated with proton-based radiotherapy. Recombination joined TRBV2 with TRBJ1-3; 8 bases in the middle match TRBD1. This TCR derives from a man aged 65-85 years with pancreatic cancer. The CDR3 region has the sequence CASSGRDRGSGNTIYF. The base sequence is TGTGCCAGCAGCGGGCGAGACAGGGGATCTGGAAACACCATATATTTT.